These 7 T cell receptor beta chains came from one sample sequenced in a study of control samples from healthy donors and cancer patients. Assay: immunoSEQ multiplex PCR; the TCRdb copy retains only in-frame clones and omits some. Among about 54,000 clones listed, nearly 96% were seen once. Sequencing was done on a sample of blood. These receptors all come from a woman aged 30 to 39 in good health.

The V gene is TRBV7-9, the J gene TRBJ2-7; D may be TRBD2 (6 bases). Germline V CDR1 and CDR2: SEHNR, FQNEAQ (reference sequence). The CDR3 totals 14 residues. The ends were cut back, 3 bases at V and 4 bases at J, with 13 bases in the middle. The CDR3 DNA follows: TGTGCCAGCAGCTTTGGCGAGGGGAGGTACGAGCAGTACTTC. Translation gives CASSFGEGRYEQYF.

This clone was seen just once. This chain uses TRBV29-1 with TRBJ2-7; D is unclear. The CDR3 has 11 residues. Germline CDR1 is SQVTM and CDR2 is ANQGSEA. Trimming stripped 7 bases from V and 7 bases from J, with 14 bases between. The CDR3 here is CSGIRGGEQYF. CDR3 DNA sequence: TGCAGCGGGATAAGAGGTGGTGAGCAGTACTTC.

The chain links TRBV13 to TRBJ2-2; 7 nucleotides agree with TRBD1. The CDR3 extends over 14 amino acids. V shed 11 bases, J shed 4 bases, and the junction held 10 bases outside the gene matches. Germline CDR1 reads PRHDT; CDR2 reads FYEKMQ (reference sequence). The CDR3 region has the DNA TGTGCCTGCAAAGAGACAGGGCCCACCGGGGAGCTGTTTTTT. It translates to CACKETGPTGELFF.

In this sample, this clone turned up once. DNA for the CDR3: TGTGCCTCCAAATCGGACACTCAAAAGTCACCCCTCCACTTT. This sequence encodes CASKSDTQKSPLHF. This chain joins TRBV3-1 (or the pseudogene TRBV3-2) and TRBJ1-6; D might be TRBD1 (5 bases). Germline-derived CDR1 and CDR2 are LGHDT and YNNKEL (reference sequence). Trimming cost V 11 bases and J 10 bases, with 21 bases left between them. This CDR3 spans 14 amino acids.

The rearrangement links TRBV19 to TRBJ1-2; no clear D. CDR1 is LNHDA and CDR2 is SQIVND in the germline V gene (reference sequence). The V and J ends lost 0 bases and 1 base respectively, with 15 bases between them. The CDR3 spans 17 residues. CDR3 sequence (DNA): TGTGCCAGTAGTATAGACGACGGGTTCGCACATAACTATGGCTACACCTTC. Its translation is CASSIDDGFAHNYGYTF.

V usage is TRBV11-1 and J usage is TRBJ2-1; 10 bases align to TRBD1. The CDR3 runs to 15 residues. V lost 4 bases to trimming and J lost 4 bases; unmatched junction nucleotides: 4. Germline V gene lookup returns CDR1 SGHAT and CDR2 FQDESV (reference sequence). The CDR3 DNA is TGTGCCAGCAGCTCGGGGACAGGGGATTACAATGAGCAGTTCTTC. This encodes CASSSGTGDYNEQFF.

The chain combines TRBV27 with TRBJ2-1, with D hard to call. The CDR3 loop spans 11 amino acids. Trimming removed 3 bases at V and 8 bases at J, with 5 bases between. Germline CDR1 is MNHEY and CDR2 is SMNVEV (reference sequence). CDR3 DNA sequence: TGTGCCAGCAGTTTGGGCGATGAGCAGTTCTTC. This translates into CASSLGDEQFF.